This TCR beta chain was identified during a study of T-cell reconstitution after alpha-beta-depleted transplantation in children. Study-wide results and limits: Several hundred rapidly expanded clones from non-depleted graft cells reportedly supplied alpha-beta T cells about two months post-transplant. Several patients had high TCRbeta diversity at day 60; it came from surviving recipient T cells and thymic progenitors. A year post-transplant, T-cell counts and diversity derived mostly from newly produced T cells.

In germline, CDR1 is SGHRS, CDR2 YFSETQ. V lost 3 bases, J lost 1 base, and 5 bases stayed unmatched. The CDR3 length is 16 residues. To note about this clonotype: Its antigen is not known.

The authors prepared the TCRbeta library with unique molecular identifiers. MiXCR was run by TCRdb on the PCR reads, yielding one entry per CDR3 protein. The sample shows fewer than 700,000 distinct CDR3 sequences, 10% to 15% of them seen only once. The material sequenced was PBMCs, mostly from graft donor cells, taken 360 days after TCRalphabeta/CD19-depleted stem cell transplant. The J gene is TRBJ2-2, the V gene TRBV5-1; 8 positions match TRBD2. This clonotype was sampled from a male patient younger than 18 who had a stem cell transplant for acute myeloid leukemia, so the T cells may come from the graft donor. CDR3 sequence reads: CASSSSGRGNTGELFF. The CDR3 bases are TGCGCCAGCAGCTCGAGCGGGAGAGGGAACACCGGGGAGCTGTTTTTT. The variable domain in full, with the rest retrieved from reference TRBV5-1 and TRBJ2-2, is KAGVTQTPRYLIKTRGQQVTLSCSPISGHRSVSWYQQTPGQGLQFLFEYFSETQRNKGNFPGRFSGRQFSNSRSEMNVSTLELGDSALYLCASSSSGRGNTGELFFGEGSRLTVL.